This record concerns one T cell receptor beta chain sequence. This CDR3 region has 15 residues. CDR1 is LGHDT, CDR2 YNNKEL, per germline (reference sequence). Trimming stripped 0 bases from V and 2 bases from J, with 11 bases between. The data were obtained in a study of blood T cell repertoires in COVID-19. Original handling: From reference gene primer amplification, estimates of nucleated cell counts were derived. Data came from immunoSEQ multiplex PCR; TCRdb stores just in-frame clones and leaves some out. From that table come the V and J calls and clone size; the DNA was used to work out D and trimming. The table includes more than 55,000 clones, approximately 73% detected once.

The clonotype originates from a woman aged 45-60 years with active or convalescent COVID-19. The sample was peripheral blood. The chain has TRBV3-1 (or the pseudogene TRBV3-2) and TRBJ2-7; D call uncertain. In DNA, the CDR3 is TGTGCCAGCAGCCAAGATCCGAGCACCCCCTACGAGCAGTACTTC. Its protein is CASSQDPSTPYEQYF.